The entry that follows covers one T cell receptor beta chain sequence. Sequenced by immunoSEQ multiplex PCR; TCRdb stores in-frame clones only, minus some. The table lists approximately 90,000 clones, 70% to 90% of them singletons. This entry comes from a study of blood T cell repertoires in COVID-19. Overall study: Sources were T cells, B-cell-depleted T cells, or PBMCs; the material itself was cDNA or gDNA.

The CDR3 is made up of 15 amino acids. Trimming pared 3 bases from V and 0 bases from J, leaving 9 bases between. Germline CDR1 and CDR2: LNHDA and SQIVND (reference sequence). Sequenced sample: peripheral blood. The J gene is TRBJ2-1, the V gene TRBV19, with unresolved D. The TCR originated in a woman aged 80 or over with acute or convalescent COVID-19. For the CDR3, the DNA is TGTGCCAGTAGTATGGGTTGGAGCTCCTACAATGAGCAGTTCTTC. This translates into CASSMGWSSYNEQFF.